This T cell receptor (beta chain) was sequenced in a study of blood T cells in healthy people across ages. Study-level results: Roughly linear age-related decline in beta diversity appeared, significant by age about 40.

This clonotype has just a few counts. Its antigen is unidentified. Through a sample-barcoded 5' primer and a J-beta primer mix, a second PCR was run for 7 to 11 cycles. Using its own MiXCR run on the 5' RACE reads, TCRdb lists one record per CDR3 protein. Among 550,000 to 800,000 distinct CDR3 sequences listed, roughly 21% were seen once. Germline V CDR1 and CDR2: MNHEY, SVGAGI. The CDR3 consists of 16 residues. Trimming left V 5 bases short and J 7 bases short, with 23 bases between. The rearrangement joins TRBV6-5 to TRBJ1-1, with D possibly TRBD1 on 6 matching bases. Source material: blood. The clonotype comes from a man aged 65 to 85 in good health. CDR3 sequence: CASSHRRDIRLGEAFF. CDR3 nucleotides: TGTGCCAGCAGTCACCGAAGGGACATTAGACTAGGTGAAGCTTTCTTT.